Shown below are 6 T cell receptor beta chains from a single sample sequenced in a study of blood T cells in healthy people across ages. Next came a second PCR, run for about 6 to 12 cycles, which used a sample-barcoded 5' primer along with a J-beta primer mix. TCRdb re-derived calls from the 5' RACE reads in MiXCR, one entry per CDR3 protein. The sample has some 930,000 distinct CDR3 sequences; 25% to 35% are singletons. These data were likewise used in another study, on T cells of mothers and their children.

Sequenced: blood. These receptor sequences come from a woman aged 40 to 49 in good health.

This clonotype was seen just once. At one of its ends the junction is not consistent with the germline gene, which may arise from a read error. This chain uses TRBV4-1 with TRBJ1-2; 12 bases align to TRBD1. CDR3 length equals 17 residues. Germline V gene lookup returns CDR1 MGHRA and CDR2 YSYEKL. CDR3 sequence: CASSRGTGGDSSYGHTF. The CDR3 coding sequence is TGCGCCAGCAGCCGCGGGACAGGGGGCGATTCTTCATATGGCCACACCTTC.

V and J are TRBV10-3 and TRBJ2-5, with 10 bases lining up with TRBD2. Germline-derived CDR1 and CDR2 are ENHRY and SYGVKD. CDR3 size: 15 residues. V trimming: 7 bases; J trimming: 1 base; junction bases outside the gene matches: 6. The chain's CDR3 is CAIKRSGGIQETQYF. CDR3 in DNA: TGTGCCATCAAACGTAGCGGGGGGATCCAAGAGACCCAGTACTTC.

This clonotype was detected a few times. The chain joins TRBV18 to TRBJ1-6; D uncertain. V was shortened by 3 bases and J by 8 bases, with 11 bases between the two germline ends. This CDR3 is 14 amino acids long. Looked up from germline, CDR1 is KGHSH and CDR2 is LQKENI. The CDR3 region has the DNA TGTGCCAGCTCACCCCGATGGAGGGATTCACCCCTCCACTTT. Protein sequence: CASSPRWRDSPLHF.

The chain has TRBV9 and TRBJ1-5, with unresolved D. The length of the CDR3 is 14 residues. Germline loops: CDR1 SGDLS, CDR2 YYNGEE. The germline V and J ends were trimmed by 3 bases and 10 bases, with 17 bases remaining between them. As DNA, the CDR3 is TGTGCCAGCAGCGGAGGATGGTCAGCGGGACCCCAGCATTTT. Translating it yields CASSGGWSAGPQHF.

CDR3 sequence: CASKEERGLSTDTQYF. CDR3 in DNA: TGCGCCAGCAAAGAGGAACGGGGGCTCAGCACAGATACGCAGTATTTT. The V and J genes are TRBV5-1 and TRBJ2-3, with D perhaps matching TRBD1 or TRBD2 (6 bases each). The CDR3 runs 16 residues. Germline CDR1 reads SGHRS; CDR2 reads YFSETQ. The germline V and J ends were trimmed by 6 bases and 0 bases, with 17 bases remaining between them.

This clonotype was counted ten times or more. The rearrangement uses TRBV20-1 and TRBJ2-7, with 14 bases that match TRBD2. Germline trimming cut 5 bases from V and 7 bases from J; bases unmatched to any gene: 7. The CDR3 loop spans 14 amino acids. Germline lookup yields CDR1 DFQATT and CDR2 SNEGSKA (reference sequence). The CDR3 DNA sequence: TGCAGTGCTTGGACTAGCGGGGGGTCCCAAGAGCAGTACTTC. Amino acids: CSAWTSGGSQEQYF.